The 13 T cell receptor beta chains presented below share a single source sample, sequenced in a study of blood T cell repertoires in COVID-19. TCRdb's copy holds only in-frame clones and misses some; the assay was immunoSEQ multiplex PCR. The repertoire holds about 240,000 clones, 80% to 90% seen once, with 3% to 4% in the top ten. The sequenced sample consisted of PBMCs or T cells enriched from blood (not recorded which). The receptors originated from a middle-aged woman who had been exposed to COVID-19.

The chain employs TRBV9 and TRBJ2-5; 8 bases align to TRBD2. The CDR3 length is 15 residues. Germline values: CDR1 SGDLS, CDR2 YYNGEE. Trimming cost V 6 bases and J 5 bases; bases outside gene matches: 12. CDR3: CASTPGPGGAETQYF. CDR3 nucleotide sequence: TGTGCCAGCACCCCCGGGCCGGGGGGGGCCGAGACCCAGTACTTC.

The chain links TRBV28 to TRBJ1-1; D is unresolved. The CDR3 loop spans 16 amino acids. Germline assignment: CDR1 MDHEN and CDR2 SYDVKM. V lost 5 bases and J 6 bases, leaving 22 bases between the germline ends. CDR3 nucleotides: TGTGCCAGCAGTGCATCAGCCGGGTCCTACCGGGCTGAAGCTTTCTTT. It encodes CASSASAGSYRAEAFF. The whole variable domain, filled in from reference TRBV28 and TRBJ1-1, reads DVKVTQSSRYLVKRTGEKVFLECVQDMDHENMFWYRQDPGLGLRLIYFSYDVKMKEKGDIPEGYSVSREKKERFSLILESASTNQTSMYLCASSASAGSYRAEAFFGQGTRLTVV.

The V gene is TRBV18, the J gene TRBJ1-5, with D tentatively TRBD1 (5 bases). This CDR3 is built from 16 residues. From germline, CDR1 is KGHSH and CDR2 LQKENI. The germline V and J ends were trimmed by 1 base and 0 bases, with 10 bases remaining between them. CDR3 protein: CASSPQGYYSNQPQHF. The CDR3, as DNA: TGTGCCAGCTCACCACAGGGGTACTATAGCAATCAGCCCCAGCATTTT.

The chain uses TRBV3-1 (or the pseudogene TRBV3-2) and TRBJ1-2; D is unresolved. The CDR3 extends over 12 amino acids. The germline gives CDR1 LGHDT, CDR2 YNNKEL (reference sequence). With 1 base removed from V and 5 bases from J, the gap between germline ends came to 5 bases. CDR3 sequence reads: CASSQGRYGYTF. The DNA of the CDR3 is TGTGCCAGCAGCCAAGGCAGATATGGCTACACCTTC.

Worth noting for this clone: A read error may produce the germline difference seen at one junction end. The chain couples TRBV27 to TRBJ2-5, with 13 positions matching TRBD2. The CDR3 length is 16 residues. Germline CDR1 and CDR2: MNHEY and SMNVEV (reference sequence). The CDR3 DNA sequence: TGTGCCAGCAGTATATCCGGGACTAGCGGGGCGGAGACCCAGTACTTC. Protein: CASSISGTSGAETQYF.

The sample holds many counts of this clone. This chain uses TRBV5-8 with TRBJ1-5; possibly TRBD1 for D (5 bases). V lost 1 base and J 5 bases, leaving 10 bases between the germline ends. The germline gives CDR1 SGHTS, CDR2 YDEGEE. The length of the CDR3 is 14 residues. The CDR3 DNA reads TGTGCCAGCAGCTTGTGGGGGGAGGATCAGCCCCAGCATTTT. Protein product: CASSLWGEDQPQHF.

The CDR3 loop reads CASSQGQQNEKLFF. Written as DNA, the CDR3 is TGCGCCAGCAGCCAGGGACAGCAAAATGAAAAACTGTTTTTT. The rearrangement links TRBV5-1 to TRBJ1-4; 7 positions agree with TRBD1. With 4 bases clipped from V and 5 bases from J, the junction kept 5 bases outside the gene matches. Germline V gene data show CDR1 as SGHRS and CDR2 as YFSETQ. CDR3 length equals 14 residues.

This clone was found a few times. As DNA, the CDR3 is TGCGCCAGCAGCCCCCCCAGGGGCGAGGGCACTGAAGCTTTCTTT. Its protein product is CASSPPRGEGTEAFF. The chain couples TRBV5-1 to TRBJ1-1; tentative D call: TRBD1 (6 bases). This CDR3 comprises 15 residues. With 4 bases removed from V and 4 bases from J, the gap between germline ends came to 17 bases. Germline CDR1 SGHRS, CDR2 YFSETQ. The full variable domain, in which reference TRBV5-1 and TRBJ1-1 provide the parts outside the CDR3, is KAGVTQTPRYLIKTRGQQVTLSCSPISGHRSVSWYQQTPGQGLQFLFEYFSETQRNKGNFPGRFSGRQFSNSRSEMNVSTLELGDSALYLCASSPPRGEGTEAFFGQGTRLTVV.

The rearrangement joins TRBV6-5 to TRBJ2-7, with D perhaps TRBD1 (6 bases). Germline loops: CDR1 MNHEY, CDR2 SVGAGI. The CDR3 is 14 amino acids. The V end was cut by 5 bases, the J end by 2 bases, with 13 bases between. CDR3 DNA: TGTGCCAGCAGTCCACAACAGGGTACCTACGAGCAGTACTTC. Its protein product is CASSPQQGTYEQYF.

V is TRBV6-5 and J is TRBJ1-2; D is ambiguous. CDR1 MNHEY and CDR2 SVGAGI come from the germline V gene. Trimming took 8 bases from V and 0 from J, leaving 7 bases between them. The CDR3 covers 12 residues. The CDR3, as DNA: TGTGCCAGCGAGGGTACTAACTATGGCTACACCTTC. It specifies CASEGTNYGYTF.

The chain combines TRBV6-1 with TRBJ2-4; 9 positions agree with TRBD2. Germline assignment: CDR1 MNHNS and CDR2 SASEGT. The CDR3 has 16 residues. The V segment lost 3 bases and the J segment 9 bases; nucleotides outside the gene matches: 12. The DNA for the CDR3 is TGTGCCAGCAGTGATATGTTCGCGGGGGGGCGTAGCATTCAGTACTTC. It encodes CASSDMFAGGRSIQYF.

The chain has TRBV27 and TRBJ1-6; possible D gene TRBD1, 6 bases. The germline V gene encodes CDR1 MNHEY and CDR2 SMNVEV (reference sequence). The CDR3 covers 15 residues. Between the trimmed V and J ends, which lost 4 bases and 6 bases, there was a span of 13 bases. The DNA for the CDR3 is TGTGCCAGCAGTTGGGACACCGTTGGTAATTCACCCCTCCACTTT. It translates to CASSWDTVGNSPLHF.

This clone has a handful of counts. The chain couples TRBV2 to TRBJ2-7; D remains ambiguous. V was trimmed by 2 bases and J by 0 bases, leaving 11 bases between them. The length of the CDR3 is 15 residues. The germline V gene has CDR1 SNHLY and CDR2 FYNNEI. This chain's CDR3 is CASSERQANSYEQYF. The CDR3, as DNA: TGTGCCAGCAGTGAACGGCAGGCTAACTCCTACGAGCAGTACTTC.